The sequence of this TCR beta chain was determined in a study of blood T cell repertoires in COVID-19 (dated by TCRdb to 2018 to 2020). Background on the whole study: Collaborator samples came from the United States, Italy and Spain and covered acute and convalescent phases of COVID-19. The prospective study material was composed of cDNA or gDNA derived from T cells, B-cell-depleted T cells, or PBMCs. The dataset comprised deeply sampled blood TCRbeta repertoires from subjects exposed to, actively infected with, or recovered from COVID-19. The repertoires were released in a freely available public database intended as a resource for research on the immune response to SARS-CoV-2. Samples came from the ongoing ImmuneRACE study (first 160 participants) plus 1,254 subjects from 6 global collaborators. Nearly every sample came with metadata listing a de-identified subject ID, COVID-19 status, age in years and sex. Where HLA class I and class II types were available, the types were taken from metadata supplied by the sample provider, not from assay-based typing.

Notes on this clone: Its specific antigen is unknown. No quality values exist for individual bases; no much larger clone is one base distant.

The full study reports these points: The quantity of clinical and demographic metadata differed by source and by participant and was supplied without curation.

V is shortened by 1 base, J by 0 bases, and the region joining them spans 19 bases. CDR1 is given as SGHDN and CDR2 as FVKESK, both from the germline V gene. The CDR3 spans 20 residues, from the cysteine through the phenylalanine. Only the CDR3 DNA stays, 60 bases, in frame from base 1. The collaborating institutions used their own protocols to collect whole blood in K2EDTA tubes. For TCRbeta analysis, collaborators shipped samples in one of three forms: frozen whole blood, isolated PBMCs, or DNA extracted from either of those sample types. TCRbeta CDR3 regions were amplified from genomic DNA using the immunoSEQ Assay, a bias-controlled multiplex PCR. As for how the authors treated the data: Within the assay, amplification of reference gene primers was used to estimate how many nucleated cells each sample contained. To quantify the absolute abundance of each unique TCRbeta CDR3 rearrangement, sequence reads were collapsed and filtered. For each sample, productive Simpson clonality was calculated by taking the square root of Simpson's diversity index across productive rearrangements. This is the immuneACCESS table as TCRdb keeps it, with only in-frame sequences that have V and J called. A part of the clones is gone; compared with another copy, unresolved V genes explain less than half, and the rest is unexplained. That table gives V, J and clone size, and the DNA gave D and trimming. For this sample there are approximately 320,000 clones; roughly 85% appear just once. The top ten hold approximately 7.9% of the sample.

The rearranged chain carries TRBV14 and TRBJ1-6; the D gene is perhaps TRBD1, on 6 matching bases. The specimen was peripheral blood. The sequence derives from a human donor in a cohort sampled during active COVID-19. The CDR3 reads CASSQVGQGQSFSYNSPLHF. At the DNA level, the sequence is TGTGCCAGCAGCCAAGTGGGGCAGGGGCAATCTTTCTCCTATAATTCACCCCTCCACTTT.